Detailed here is one TCR beta chain. Its antigen is unknown. These data come from a study of early T cells in non-severe SARS-CoV-2 infection. The overall study: Chains were unpaired, as sequencing was done on bulk RNA from unsorted whole blood. Study outcomes and limitations: VDJdb-based matching was biased toward anti-spike CD8 responses and missed private and CD4 specificities.

The CDR3 is made up of 15 amino acids. CDR1 is MGHRA and CDR2 is YSYEKL in the germline V gene. Trimming took 4 bases from V and 5 from J; bases not matched to a gene: 10. Unique molecular identifiers were attached to individual cDNA molecules. TCRdb itself ran the 5' RACE reads through MiXCR, one entry per CDR3 protein. The table includes tens of thousands of distinct CDR3 sequences, about 11% detected once. The chain links TRBV4-1 to TRBJ1-2; TRBD1 matches 7 bases. Sequences were derived from whole blood, sampled at baseline. This sequence originates from an adult who was a healthcare worker with PCR-confirmed SARS-CoV-2 infection or an uninfected control (not recorded which). The DNA for the CDR3 is TGCGCCAGCAGCCTCCCCGAGGGGGCTCGGTATGGCTACACCTTC. Encoded protein: CASSLPEGARYGYTF.